Following are 15 T cell receptor beta chains from one sample sequenced in a study of shared clonotypes between healthy human individuals. Naive CD8 isolation took CD45RO-negative cells positively selected for CCR7 and excluded terminally differentiated effector memory CD45RA+ cells. The protocol was immunoSEQ multiplex PCR, while the TCRdb copy is restricted to in-frame clones and leaves out a portion. The table has millions of clones, about 95% seen once. Sequencing was done on a sample of naive CD8+ T cells sorted from blood. These receptor sequences come from a man aged 18 to 30 in good health.

The gene calls are TRBV4-3 and TRBJ2-5; 9 nucleotides match TRBD2. Germline CDR1 is LGHNA and CDR2 is YSLEER. The CDR3 loop spans 15 amino acids. The V gene end was trimmed by 5 bases and the J gene end by 4 bases; junction bases not matched to a gene: 8. The CDR3 loop reads CASSEFALAGETQYF. CDR3 nucleotide sequence: TGCGCCAGCAGCGAGTTCGCACTAGCGGGAGAGACCCAGTACTTC.

This chain uses TRBV6-5 with TRBJ2-3, with TRBD1 matching 12 bases. The V segment lost 2 bases and the J segment 6 bases; nucleotides outside the gene matches: 3. In germline, CDR1 is MNHEY, CDR2 SVGAGI. The CDR3 has 15 residues. As DNA, the CDR3 is TGTGCCAGCAGTTACGGGACAGGGGGCTGGGATACGCAGTATTTT. This encodes CASSYGTGGWDTQYF.

The genes are TRBV6-5 and TRBJ1-2, with D hard to call. CDR1 is MNHEY, CDR2 SVGAGI, per germline. The CDR3 is 15 amino acids. Deletions cut 2 bases from V and 4 bases from J, with 14 bases between. DNA for the CDR3: TGTGCCAGCAGTTACCGGGAGGGCAGCCGCTATGGCTACACCTTC. It yields the protein CASSYREGSRYGYTF.

The CDR3 region is CASSSDPRDSSFYEQYF. DNA of the CDR3: TGTGCCAGCAGCTCAGACCCCCGGGACAGCAGTTTCTACGAGCAGTACTTC. The chain uses TRBV7-2 and TRBJ2-7; TRBD1 matches 7 bases. Germline lookup yields CDR1 SGHTA and CDR2 FQGNSA. V lost 4 bases and J lost 3; bases outside the gene matches: 15. This CDR3 spans 17 amino acids.

The chain recombines TRBV6-1 with TRBJ2-1; 7 bases are a match to TRBD2. V lost 3 bases, J lost 4 bases, and 6 bases stayed unmatched. This CDR3 has 15 amino acids. Germline V CDR1 and CDR2: MNHNS, SASEGT. CDR3: CASSDPTAGYNEQFF. The CDR3 DNA follows: TGTGCCAGCAGTGACCCCACAGCGGGATACAATGAGCAGTTCTTC.

V usage is TRBV7-9 and J usage is TRBJ1-2; D gene unclear. In germline, CDR1 is SEHNR, CDR2 FQNEAQ (reference sequence). V was trimmed by 2 bases and J by 4 bases, leaving 11 bases between them. This CDR3 has 14 residues. CDR3 nucleotide sequence: TGTGCCAGCAGCTTATCTTTAGGGTCCTATGGCTACACCTTC. The encoded protein is CASSLSLGSYGYTF.

The chain employs TRBV29-1 and TRBJ2-7; possibly TRBD2 for D (5 bases). CDR3 length: 14 residues. Germline values: CDR1 SQVTM, CDR2 ANQGSEA. The V gene lost 1 base and the J gene lost 6 bases, with 16 bases spanning the gap. The CDR3 loop is CSVEGGPQAREQYF. For the CDR3, the DNA is TGCAGCGTTGAAGGAGGGCCGCAGGCCCGCGAGCAGTACTTC.

The chain has TRBV11-1 and TRBJ2-6; no definite D call. V was clipped by 3 bases and J by 12 bases, with 9 bases between them. Germline CDR1 SGHAT, CDR2 FQDESV (reference sequence). This CDR3 spans 12 amino acids. In DNA form, the CDR3 reads TGTGCCAGCAGCTTCTCAGCAGCCGTCCTGACTTTC. It encodes CASSFSAAVLTF.

V is TRBV19 and J is TRBJ2-7, with 10 bases aligning to TRBD2. CDR1 and CDR2 from the germline V gene are LNHDA and SQIVND (reference sequence). The CDR3 is 15 residues long. J was trimmed by 3 bases and V by 5 bases; bases with no gene match: 7. CDR3 loop: CASSYGSGRVYEQYF. The CDR3 bases are TGTGCCAGTAGTTATGGGAGCGGGAGGGTCTACGAGCAGTACTTC. The variable domain in full, completed from reference TRBV19 and TRBJ2-7, reads DGGITQSPKYLFRKEGQNVTLSCEQNLNHDAMYWYRQDPGQGLRLIYYSQIVNDFQKGDIAEGYSVSREKKESFPLTVTSAQKNPTAFYLCASSYGSGRVYEQYFGPGTRLTVT.

The rearrangement joins TRBV29-1 to TRBJ2-3; TRBD2 is a possible D gene (6 bases). V was shortened by 0 bases and J by 9 bases, with 13 bases between the two germline ends. Germline CDR1 is SQVTM and CDR2 is ANQGSEA. The CDR3 has 13 residues. The DNA of the CDR3 is TGCAGCGTTGAAGAAACGGGAGACGGCACGCAGTATTTT. Amino acids: CSVEETGDGTQYF.

The chain combines TRBV27 with TRBJ1-1; the D gene is possibly TRBD1 (6 bases). The V and J ends lost 4 bases and 1 base respectively, with 13 bases between them. From germline, CDR1 is MNHEY and CDR2 SMNVEV (reference sequence). The CDR3 spans 15 residues. The DNA for the CDR3 is TGTGCCAGCAGTTCCCACCAACAGGGGAACACTGAAGCTTTCTTT. It translates to CASSSHQQGNTEAFF.

This chain links TRBV10-1 with TRBJ2-1; 10 nucleotides agree with TRBD2. CDR3 length: 16 amino acids. The V and J ends lost 2 bases and 5 bases, in that order; junction bases with no gene match: 6. The germline V gene has CDR1 WNHNN and CDR2 SYGVQD (reference sequence). The CDR3 nucleotides are TGCGCCAGCAGTGAGAAGCTAGCGGGGGAAAACAATGAGCAGTTCTTC. It codes for CASSEKLAGENNEQFF.

This chain connects TRBV7-9 to TRBJ2-1, with TRBD2 as a possible D gene (5 bases). The CDR3 runs 15 residues. In germline, CDR1 is SEHNR, CDR2 FQNEAQ (reference sequence). The V gene lost 5 bases and the J gene lost 7 bases, with 18 bases spanning the gap. The CDR3 region is CASSLDYHGLNEQFF. The CDR3 DNA is TGTGCCAGCAGCCTAGACTACCATGGCCTTAATGAGCAGTTCTTC.

The V gene is TRBV7-9, the J gene TRBJ1-1; D not resolved. The CDR3 is 10 residues long. The ends were cut back, 3 bases at V and 4 bases at J, with 0 bases in the middle. Germline CDR1 reads SEHNR; CDR2 reads FQNEAQ (reference sequence). DNA of the CDR3: TGTGCCAGCAGCTTCACTGAAGCTTTCTTT. The encoded protein is CASSFTEAFF.

In the case of this clone: At the DNA level, this CDR3 is encoded by other sequences in the same sample as well. V gene TRBV27 combines with J gene TRBJ2-7, with 8 bases identical to TRBD1. V lost 8 bases to trimming and J lost 2 bases; unmatched junction nucleotides: 8. This CDR3 contains 14 residues. Germline V gene sequence: CDR1 MNHEY, CDR2 SMNVEV (reference sequence). The CDR3 reads CASSSGTGPYEQYF. The CDR3 nucleotides read TGTGCCAGCTCATCCGGGACAGGACCCTACGAGCAGTACTTC.